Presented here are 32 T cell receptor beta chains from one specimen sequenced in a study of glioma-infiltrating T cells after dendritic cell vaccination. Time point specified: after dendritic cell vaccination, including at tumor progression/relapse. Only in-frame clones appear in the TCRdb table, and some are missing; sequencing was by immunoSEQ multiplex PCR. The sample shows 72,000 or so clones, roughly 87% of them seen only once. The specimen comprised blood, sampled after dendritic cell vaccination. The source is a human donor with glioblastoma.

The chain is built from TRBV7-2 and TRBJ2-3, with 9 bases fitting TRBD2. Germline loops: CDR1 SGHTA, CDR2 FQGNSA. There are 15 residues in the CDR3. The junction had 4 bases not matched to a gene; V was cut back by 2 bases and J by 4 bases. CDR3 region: CASSLLAGVSDTQYF. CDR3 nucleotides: TGTGCCAGCAGCTTATTAGCGGGAGTGTCAGATACGCAGTATTTT.

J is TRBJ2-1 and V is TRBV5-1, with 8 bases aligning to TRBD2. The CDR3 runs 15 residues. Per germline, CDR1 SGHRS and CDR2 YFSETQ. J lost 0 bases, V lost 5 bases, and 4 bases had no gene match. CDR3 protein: CASSSSGSSYNEQFF. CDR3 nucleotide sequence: TGCGCCAGCAGTAGCAGCGGGAGCTCCTACAATGAGCAGTTCTTC.

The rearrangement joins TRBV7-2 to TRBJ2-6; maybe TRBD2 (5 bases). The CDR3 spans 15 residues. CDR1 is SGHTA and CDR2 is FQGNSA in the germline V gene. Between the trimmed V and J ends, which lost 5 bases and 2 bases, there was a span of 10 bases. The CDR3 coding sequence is TGTGCCAGCAGCGGAACGAGGGCTGGGGCCAACGTCCTGACTTTC. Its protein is CASSGTRAGANVLTF.

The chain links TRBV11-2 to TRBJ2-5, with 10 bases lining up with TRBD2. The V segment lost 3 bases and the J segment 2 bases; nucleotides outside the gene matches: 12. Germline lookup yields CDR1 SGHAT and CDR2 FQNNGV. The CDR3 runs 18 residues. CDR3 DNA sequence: TGTGCCAGCAGCTTCGGACTAGCGGCGTCGACAGGACAAGAGACCCAGTACTTC. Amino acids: CASSFGLAASTGQETQYF.

In nucleotides, the CDR3 is TGTGCCAGCAGCTTTGGATATCAGGTGGAGACCCAGTACTTC. It codes for CASSFGYQVETQYF. V and J are TRBV5-6 and TRBJ2-5, with D hard to call. Germline values: CDR1 SGHDT, CDR2 YYEEEE. Trimming took 2 bases from V and 5 from J, leaving 13 bases between them. This CDR3 region has 14 residues.

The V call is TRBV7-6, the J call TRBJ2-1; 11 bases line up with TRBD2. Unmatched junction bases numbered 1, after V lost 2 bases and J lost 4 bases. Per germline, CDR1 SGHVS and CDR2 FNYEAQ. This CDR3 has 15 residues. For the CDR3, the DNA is TGTGCCAGCAGCTTACTAGCGGGAGGATACAATGAGCAGTTCTTC. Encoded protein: CASSLLAGGYNEQFF. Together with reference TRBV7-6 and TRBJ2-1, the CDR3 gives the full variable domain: GAGVSQSPRYKVTKRGQDVALRCDPISGHVSLYWYRQALGQGPEFLTYFNYEAQQDKSGLPNDRFSAERPEGSISTLTIQRTEQRDSAMYRCASSLLAGGYNEQFFGPGTRLTVL.

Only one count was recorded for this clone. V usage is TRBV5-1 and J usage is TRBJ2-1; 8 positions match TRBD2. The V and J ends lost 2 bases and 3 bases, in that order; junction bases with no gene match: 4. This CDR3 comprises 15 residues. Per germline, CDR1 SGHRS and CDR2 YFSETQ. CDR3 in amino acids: CASSLAGDNYNEQFF. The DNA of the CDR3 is TGCGCCAGCAGCTTAGCGGGGGACAACTACAATGAGCAGTTCTTC.

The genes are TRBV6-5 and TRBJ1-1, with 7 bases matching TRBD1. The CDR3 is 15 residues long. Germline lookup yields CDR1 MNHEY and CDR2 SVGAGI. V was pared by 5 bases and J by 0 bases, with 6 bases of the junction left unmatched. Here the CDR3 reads CASSLTGSMNTEAFF. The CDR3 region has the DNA TGTGCCAGCAGTCTGACAGGGAGTATGAACACTGAAGCTTTCTTT.

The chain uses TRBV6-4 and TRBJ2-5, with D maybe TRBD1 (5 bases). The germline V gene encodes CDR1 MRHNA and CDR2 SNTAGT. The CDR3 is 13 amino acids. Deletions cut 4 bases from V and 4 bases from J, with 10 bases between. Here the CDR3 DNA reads TGTGCCAGCAGTGCGCAGGGTGGAGAGACCCAGTACTTC. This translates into CASSAQGGETQYF.

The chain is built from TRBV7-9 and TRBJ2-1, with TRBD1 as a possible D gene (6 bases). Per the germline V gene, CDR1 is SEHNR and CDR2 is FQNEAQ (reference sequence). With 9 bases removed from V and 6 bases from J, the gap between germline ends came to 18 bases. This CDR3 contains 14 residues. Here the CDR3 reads CASTAQGHPNEQFF. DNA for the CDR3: TGTGCCAGTACGGCCCAGGGGCATCCCAATGAGCAGTTCTTC.

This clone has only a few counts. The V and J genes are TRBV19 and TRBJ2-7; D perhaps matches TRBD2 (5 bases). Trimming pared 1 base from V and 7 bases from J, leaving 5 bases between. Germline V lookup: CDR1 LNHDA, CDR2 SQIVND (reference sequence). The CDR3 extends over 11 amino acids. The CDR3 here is CASSIGGEQYF. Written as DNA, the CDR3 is TGTGCCAGTAGTATAGGCGGGGAGCAGTACTTC.

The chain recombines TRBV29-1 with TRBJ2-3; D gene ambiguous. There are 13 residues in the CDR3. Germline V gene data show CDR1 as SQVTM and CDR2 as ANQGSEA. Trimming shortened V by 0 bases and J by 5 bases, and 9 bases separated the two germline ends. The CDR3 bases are TGCAGCGTTGAAGATCTAGTAGAAGATACGCAGTATTTT. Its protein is CSVEDLVEDTQYF.

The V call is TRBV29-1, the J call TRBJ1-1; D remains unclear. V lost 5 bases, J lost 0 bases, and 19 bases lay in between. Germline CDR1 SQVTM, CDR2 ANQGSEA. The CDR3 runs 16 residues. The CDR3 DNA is TGCAGCGTTCCTGAGACGGAGGGAGGAGTGAACACTGAAGCTTTCTTT. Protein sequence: CSVPETEGGVNTEAFF.

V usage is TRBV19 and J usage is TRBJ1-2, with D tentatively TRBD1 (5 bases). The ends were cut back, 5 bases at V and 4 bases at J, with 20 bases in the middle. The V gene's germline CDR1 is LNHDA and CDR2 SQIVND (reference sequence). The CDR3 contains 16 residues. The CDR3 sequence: CASSPSLVTGTYGYTF. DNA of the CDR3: TGTGCCAGTAGTCCCTCCCTCGTAACAGGAACCTATGGCTACACCTTC.

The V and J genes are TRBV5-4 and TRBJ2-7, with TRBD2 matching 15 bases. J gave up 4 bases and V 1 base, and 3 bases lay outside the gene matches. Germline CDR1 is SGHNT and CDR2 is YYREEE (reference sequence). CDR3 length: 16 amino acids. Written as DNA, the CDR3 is TGTGCCAGCAGCTTGTGGACTAGCGGGGGGGTGTACGAGCAGTACTTC. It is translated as CASSLWTSGGVYEQYF.

The CDR3 region has the DNA TGTGCCAGTAGTATTACCGCACTAGCACTCAATGAGCAGTTCTTC. As protein: CASSITALALNEQFF. The chain recombines TRBV19 with TRBJ2-1; D is perhaps TRBD2 (6 bases). This CDR3 has 15 residues. V lost 3 bases, J lost 6 bases, and 15 bases lay in between. Germline V gene data show CDR1 as LNHDA and CDR2 as SQIVND (reference sequence).

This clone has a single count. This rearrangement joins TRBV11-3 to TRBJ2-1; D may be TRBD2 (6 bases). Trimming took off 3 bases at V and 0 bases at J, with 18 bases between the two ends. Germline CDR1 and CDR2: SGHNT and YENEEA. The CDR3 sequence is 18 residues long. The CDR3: CASSFGGTLSSSYNEQFF. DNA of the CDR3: TGTGCCAGCAGCTTTGGGGGGACCTTGAGCTCCTCCTACAATGAGCAGTTCTTC. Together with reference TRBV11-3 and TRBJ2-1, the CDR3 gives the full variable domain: EAGVVQSPRYKIIEKKQPVAFWCNPISGHNTLYWYLQNLGQGPELLIRYENEEAVDDSQLPKDRFSAERLKGVDSTLKIQPAELGDSAVYLCASSFGGTLSSSYNEQFFGPGTRLTVL.

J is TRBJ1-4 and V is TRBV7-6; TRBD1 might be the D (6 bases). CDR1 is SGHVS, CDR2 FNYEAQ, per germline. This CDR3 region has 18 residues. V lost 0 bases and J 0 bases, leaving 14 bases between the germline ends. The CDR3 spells CASSLARGGEPTNEKLFF. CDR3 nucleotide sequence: TGTGCCAGCAGCTTAGCGCGAGGGGGGGAACCAACTAATGAAAAACTGTTTTTT.

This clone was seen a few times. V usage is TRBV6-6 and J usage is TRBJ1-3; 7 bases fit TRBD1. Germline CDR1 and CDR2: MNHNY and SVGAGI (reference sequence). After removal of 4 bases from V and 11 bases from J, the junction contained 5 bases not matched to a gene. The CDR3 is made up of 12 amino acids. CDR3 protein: CASSFQGEAIYF. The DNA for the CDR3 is TGTGCCAGCAGTTTTCAGGGGGAGGCCATATATTTT.

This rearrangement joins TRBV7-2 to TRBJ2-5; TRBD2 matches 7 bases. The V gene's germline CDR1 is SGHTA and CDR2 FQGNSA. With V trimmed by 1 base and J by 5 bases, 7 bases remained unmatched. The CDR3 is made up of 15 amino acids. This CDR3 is CASSLGGRAWETQYF. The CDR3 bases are TGTGCCAGCAGCTTAGGAGGGAGGGCATGGGAGACCCAGTACTTC.

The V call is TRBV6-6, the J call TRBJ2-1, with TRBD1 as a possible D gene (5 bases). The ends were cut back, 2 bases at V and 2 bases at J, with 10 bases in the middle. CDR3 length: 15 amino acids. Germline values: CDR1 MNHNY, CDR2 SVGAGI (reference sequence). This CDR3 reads CASSYDSPPYNEQFF. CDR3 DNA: TGTGCCAGCAGTTACGACAGTCCACCCTACAATGAGCAGTTCTTC.

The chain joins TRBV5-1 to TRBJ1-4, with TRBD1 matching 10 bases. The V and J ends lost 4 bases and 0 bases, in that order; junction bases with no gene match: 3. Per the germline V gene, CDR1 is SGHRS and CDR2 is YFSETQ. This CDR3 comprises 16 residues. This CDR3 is CASSDGQGATNEKLFF. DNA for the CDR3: TGCGCCAGCAGCGACGGACAGGGGGCAACTAATGAAAAACTGTTTTTT. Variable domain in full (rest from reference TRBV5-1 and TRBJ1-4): KAGVTQTPRYLIKTRGQQVTLSCSPISGHRSVSWYQQTPGQGLQFLFEYFSETQRNKGNFPGRFSGRQFSNSRSEMNVSTLELGDSALYLCASSDGQGATNEKLFFGSGTQLSVL.

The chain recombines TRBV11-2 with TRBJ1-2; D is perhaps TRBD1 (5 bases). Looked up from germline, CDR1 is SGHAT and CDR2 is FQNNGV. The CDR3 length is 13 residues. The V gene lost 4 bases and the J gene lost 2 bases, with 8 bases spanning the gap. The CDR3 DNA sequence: TGTGCCAGCAGCTCCAGGGTAAACTATGGCTACACCTTC. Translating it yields CASSSRVNYGYTF.

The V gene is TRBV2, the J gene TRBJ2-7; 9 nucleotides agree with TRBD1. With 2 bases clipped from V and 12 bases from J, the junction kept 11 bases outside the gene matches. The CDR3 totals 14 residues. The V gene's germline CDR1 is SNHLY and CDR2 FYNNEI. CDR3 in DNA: TGTGCCAGCAGTGAAAGGGGAGGCCGGGACAGGGTGTACTTC. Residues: CASSERGGRDRVYF.

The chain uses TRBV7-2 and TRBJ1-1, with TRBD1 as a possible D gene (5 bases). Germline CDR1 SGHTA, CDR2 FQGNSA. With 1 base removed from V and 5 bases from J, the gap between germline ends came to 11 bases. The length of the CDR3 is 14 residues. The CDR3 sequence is CASSLVAGLTEAFF. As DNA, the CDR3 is TGTGCCAGCAGCTTAGTGGCAGGGCTGACTGAAGCTTTCTTT.

The CDR3 sequence is CASKIAENTGELFF. The CDR3 DNA is TGTGCCAGCAAAATCGCAGAGAACACCGGGGAGCTGTTTTTT. V is TRBV6-6 and J is TRBJ2-2, with D uncertain. The CDR3 extends over 14 amino acids. Germline CDR1 and CDR2: MNHNY and SVGAGI (reference sequence). The V end lost 7 bases, the J end lost 1 base, and 10 bases lay between the germline ends.

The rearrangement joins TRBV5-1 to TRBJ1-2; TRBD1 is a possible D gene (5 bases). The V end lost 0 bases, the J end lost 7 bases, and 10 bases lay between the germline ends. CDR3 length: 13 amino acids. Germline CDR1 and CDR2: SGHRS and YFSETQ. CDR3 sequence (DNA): TGCGCCAGCAGCTTGGCCCAGGGTCGTGGCTACACCTTC. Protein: CASSLAQGRGYTF.

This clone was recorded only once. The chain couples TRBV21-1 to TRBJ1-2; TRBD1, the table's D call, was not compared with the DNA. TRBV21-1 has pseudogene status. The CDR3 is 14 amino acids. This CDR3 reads CASSKYRVGYGYTF. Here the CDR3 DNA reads TGTGCCAGCAGCAAATACAGGGTTGGCTATGGCTACACCTTC.

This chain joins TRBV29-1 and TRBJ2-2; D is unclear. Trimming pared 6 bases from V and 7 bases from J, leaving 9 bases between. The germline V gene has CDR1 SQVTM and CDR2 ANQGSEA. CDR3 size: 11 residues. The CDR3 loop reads CSVRVIGELFF. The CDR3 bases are TGCAGCGTCCGGGTTATCGGGGAGCTGTTTTTT.

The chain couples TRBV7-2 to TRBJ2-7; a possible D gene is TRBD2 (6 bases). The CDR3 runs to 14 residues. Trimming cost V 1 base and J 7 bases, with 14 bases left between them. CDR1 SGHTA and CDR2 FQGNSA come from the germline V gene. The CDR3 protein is CASSLGGTLYEQYF. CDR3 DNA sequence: TGTGCCAGCAGCTTAGGCGGGACTCTGTATGAGCAGTACTTC.

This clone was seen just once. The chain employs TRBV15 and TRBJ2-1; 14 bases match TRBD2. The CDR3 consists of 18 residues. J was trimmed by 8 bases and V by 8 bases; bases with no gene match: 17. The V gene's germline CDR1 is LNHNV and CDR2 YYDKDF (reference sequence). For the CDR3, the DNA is TGTGCCACCGTACAAGCCTGGGGACTAGCGGGAGTAAGCGATGAGCAGTTCTTC. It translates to CATVQAWGLAGVSDEQFF.

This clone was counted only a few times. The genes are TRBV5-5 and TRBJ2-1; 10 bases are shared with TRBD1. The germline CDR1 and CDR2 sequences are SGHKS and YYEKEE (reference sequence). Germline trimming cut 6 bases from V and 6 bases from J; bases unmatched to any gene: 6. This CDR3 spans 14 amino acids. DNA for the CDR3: TGTGCCAGCAACGCCTGGACAGGGGGCAATGAGCAGTTCTTC. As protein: CASNAWTGGNEQFF.